Shown below are 13 T cell receptor beta chains from a single sample sequenced in a study of shared clonotypes between healthy human individuals. Here immunoSEQ multiplex PCR was the method, and the copy in TCRdb shows in-frame clones only, minus some. The sample yields over a million clones, 98% seen once. The sample consisted of naive CD4+ T cells sorted from blood. Subset of the sample: CD45RA+ positively selected. These receptor sequences come from a man between 25 and 39 years old in good health.

The chain employs TRBV27 and TRBJ2-1; D remains ambiguous. The CDR3 contains 15 residues. Trimming stripped 4 bases from V and 3 bases from J, with 13 bases between. CDR1 and CDR2 (germline): MNHEY, SMNVEV (reference sequence). In DNA, the CDR3 is TGTGCCAGCAGTTCCCGGGTCGAGATCTACAATGAGCAGTTCTTC. Protein: CASSSRVEIYNEQFF.

The rearrangement links TRBV9 to TRBJ2-1; D possibly uses TRBD1 or TRBD2 (5 bases each). Germline V gene lookup returns CDR1 SGDLS and CDR2 YYNGEE. Deletions cut 1 base from V and 7 bases from J, with 12 bases between. The CDR3 runs to 14 residues. CDR3 region: CASSVSGPPNEQFF. Here the CDR3 DNA reads TGTGCCAGCAGCGTATCGGGGCCCCCTAATGAGCAGTTCTTC.

With regard to this clone: The sample carries other DNA sequences with the same CDR3. The rearrangement joins TRBV18 to TRBJ2-1; 9 bases line up with TRBD2. The CDR3 extends over 15 amino acids. Looked up from germline, CDR1 is KGHSH and CDR2 is LQKENI. J was trimmed by 2 bases and V by 6 bases; bases with no gene match: 5. CDR3: CASSPLAGPYNEQFF. The CDR3 nucleotides are TGTGCCAGCTCTCCTCTAGCGGGACCCTACAATGAGCAGTTCTTC.

Regarding this clone: This specimen includes other DNA sequences encoding the same CDR3. The chain employs TRBV10-3 and TRBJ2-5; possible D gene TRBD1, 6 bases. Germline V gene data show CDR1 as ENHRY and CDR2 as SYGVKD. The V and J ends lost 6 bases and 2 bases respectively, with 10 bases between them. CDR3 length equals 13 residues. For the CDR3, the DNA is TGTGCCATCAGCCGGACAGCTCAAGAGACCCAGTACTTC. It specifies CAISRTAQETQYF.

Notes on this clone: Sequence at one end of the junction differs from germline and may be a read error. The V gene is TRBV4-3, the J gene TRBJ1-2, with TRBD1 matching 11 bases. The CDR3 is 16 amino acids. Germline CDR1 is LGHNA and CDR2 is YSLEER. The CDR3 nucleotides read TGCGCCAGCAGCCAAGTGATCGGTACCGGGACAGGGGGTTATTTCTTC. This sequence encodes CASSQVIGTGTGGYFF.

This clone appeared a single time. The J gene is TRBJ2-1, the V gene TRBV6-6; TRBD1 matches at 7 bases. The CDR3 length is 14 residues. Germline V gene sequence: CDR1 MNHNY, CDR2 SVGAGI (reference sequence). V trimming: 5 bases; J trimming: 3 bases; junction bases outside the gene matches: 4. The CDR3 sequence is CASSPPGGYNEQFF. The CDR3, as DNA: TGTGCCAGCAGTCCTCCAGGGGGCTACAATGAGCAGTTCTTC.

The chain links TRBV6-5 to TRBJ2-7, with 7 nucleotides matching TRBD2. Looked up from germline, CDR1 is MNHEY and CDR2 is SVGAGI. V gave up 8 bases and J gave up 0 bases; unmatched junction bases: 10. There are 15 residues in the CDR3. CDR3 loop: CASSNSAGSSYEQYF. The CDR3 coding sequence is TGTGCCAGCTCCAACTCAGCGGGGAGCTCCTACGAGCAGTACTTC.

This chain uses TRBV15 with TRBJ1-4; 7 bases align to TRBD1. Germline CDR1 is LNHNV and CDR2 is YYDKDF (reference sequence). The CDR3 runs to 15 residues. Trimming removed 1 base from V and 3 bases from J; junction bases left unmatched: 2. CDR3 amino acids: CATSRAGGPNEKLFF. DNA of the CDR3: TGTGCCACCAGCAGAGCAGGGGGGCCTAATGAAAAACTGTTTTTT.

The V gene is TRBV11-3, the J gene TRBJ2-7; the match to TRBD1 covers 7 bases. Germline V lookup: CDR1 SGHNT, CDR2 YENEEA. With 1 base clipped from V and 3 bases from J, the junction kept 6 bases outside the gene matches. The CDR3 sequence is 15 residues long. DNA for the CDR3: TGTGCCAGCAGCTTAGGAGGGGGCGCCTTCTACGAGCAGTACTTC. It specifies CASSLGGGAFYEQYF.

CDR3 sequence reads: CASSSLFWGVHGGETQYF. The CDR3 DNA follows: TGTGCCAGCAGCTCTTTATTCTGGGGAGTTCACGGGGGGGAGACCCAGTACTTC. The genes are TRBV9 and TRBJ2-5; 7 bases agree with TRBD2. The CDR3 spans 18 residues. The germline gives CDR1 SGDLS, CDR2 YYNGEE. Trimming at V came to 4 bases and at J to 5 bases, leaving 20 bases not matched to a gene.

The chain recombines TRBV27 with TRBJ2-7; 9 bases are a match to TRBD1. There are 14 residues in the CDR3. Germline V gene sequence: CDR1 MNHEY, CDR2 SMNVEV (reference sequence). Trimming took 5 bases from V and 3 from J; bases not matched to a gene: 5. This CDR3 is CASSQRQGVYEQYF. The CDR3, as DNA: TGTGCCAGCAGTCAGAGACAGGGGGTCTACGAGCAGTACTTC.

The V gene is TRBV2, the J gene TRBJ2-7; tentatively, D is TRBD2 (6 bases). Germline V gene sequence: CDR1 SNHLY, CDR2 FYNNEI. Trimming stripped 8 bases from V and 2 bases from J, with 13 bases between. There are 13 residues in the CDR3. The CDR3 DNA sequence: TGTGCCAGCCGGCGGGACGGAGCCTACGAGCAGTACTTC. Translating it yields CASRRDGAYEQYF.

The V call is TRBV11-2, the J call TRBJ1-1, with 7 bases matching TRBD1. CDR1 and CDR2 from the germline V gene are SGHAT and FQNNGV. The V segment lost 4 bases and the J segment 4 bases; nucleotides outside the gene matches: 6. This CDR3 is built from 14 residues. The CDR3 reads CASSSGGGGTEAFF. CDR3 DNA sequence: TGTGCCAGCAGCTCAGGGGGAGGTGGCACTGAAGCTTTCTTT.